The next 15 T cell receptor beta chains were all read from a single sample in a study. Each CDR3 protein gets one entry after TCRdb re-called the RT-PCR reads with MiXCR. The data contain about 700,000 distinct CDR3 sequences, 13% to 15% of them singletons. The sequencing sample was made of memory CD4+ T cells from blood. The receptor source for this set is a female donor in good health, serving as a healthy control.

This chain uses TRBV5-1 with TRBJ2-1; 9 bases match TRBD2. The germline gives CDR1 SGHRS, CDR2 YFSETQ. The CDR3 runs 15 residues. With V trimmed by 3 bases and J by 8 bases, 9 bases remained unmatched. The CDR3 protein is CASSWTSEVLDEQFF. CDR3 nucleotides: TGCGCCAGCAGCTGGACTAGCGAGGTTCTCGATGAGCAGTTCTTC.

The CDR3 loop reads CASSQGRGSQPQHF. Here the CDR3 DNA reads TGTGCCAGCAGCCAAGGACGGGGAAGTCAGCCCCAGCATTTT. The chain joins TRBV3-1 to TRBJ1-5; D gene unclear. The CDR3 length is 14 residues. Germline-derived CDR1 and CDR2 are LGHDT and YNNKEL (reference sequence). V lost 1 base and J 6 bases, leaving 10 bases between the germline ends.

The J gene is TRBJ1-2, the V gene TRBV5-1; 8 nucleotides match TRBD1. The germline CDR1 and CDR2 sequences are SGHRS and YFSETQ. The CDR3 has 15 amino acids. J gave up 7 bases and V 0 bases, and 8 bases lay outside the gene matches. In nucleotides, the CDR3 is TGCGCCAGCAGCTTGGAGTGGCAGGGGGCGCTTGGCTACACCTTC. This sequence encodes CASSLEWQGALGYTF.

In its sample, this clonotype was seen many times. The rearrangement links TRBV6-5 to TRBJ1-2; D is possibly TRBD1 (6 bases). V dropped 6 bases and J dropped 4 bases, with 12 bases sitting between them. This CDR3 has 13 residues. Germline loops: CDR1 MNHEY, CDR2 SVGAGI. Here the CDR3 DNA reads TGTGCCAGCAGAGGGGAGGGGGTCTATGGCTACACCTTC. This gives the protein CASRGEGVYGYTF.

V is TRBV4-2 and J is TRBJ1-6; D possibly corresponds to TRBD1 (5 bases). Germline V gives CDR1 LGHNA, CDR2 YNFKEQ. The length of the CDR3 is 15 residues. Trimming pared 0 bases from V and 7 bases from J, leaving 10 bases between. CDR3 in DNA: TGTGCCAGCAGCCAAGAAACGGGGGAGAATTCACCCCTCCACTTT. This encodes CASSQETGENSPLHF.

This clonotype was detected only a few times. This chain uses TRBV10-3 with TRBJ2-3; D not resolved. Germline lookup yields CDR1 ENHRY and CDR2 SYGVKD. The germline V and J ends were trimmed by 7 bases and 6 bases, with 17 bases remaining between them. This CDR3 has 14 residues. The CDR3 DNA follows: TGTGCCATCATTGGTTCTAGTGAGGTGGATACGCAGTATTTT. It is translated as CAIIGSSEVDTQYF.

The J gene is TRBJ1-4, the V gene TRBV15; possibly TRBD1 for D (5 bases). V was pared by 3 bases and J by 7 bases, with 15 bases between. The CDR3 consists of 15 residues. Germline CDR1 LNHNV, CDR2 YYDKDF (reference sequence). CDR3: CATSRGDPAGEKLFF. The DNA for the CDR3 is TGTGCCACCAGCAGGGGGGACCCCGCGGGTGAAAAACTGTTTTTT.

This clonotype came up a few times. The chain recombines TRBV27 with TRBJ2-3; TRBD2 matches at 13 bases. There are 17 residues in the CDR3. V was clipped by 5 bases and J by 1 base; unmatched bases: 6. Looked up from germline, CDR1 is MNHEY and CDR2 is SMNVEV (reference sequence). The CDR3 region is CASSRTSGSRGTDTQYF. The CDR3 DNA reads as TGTGCCAGCAGTAGGACTAGCGGGAGTCGTGGCACAGATACGCAGTATTTT.

This clonotype was recorded at least ten times. This chain connects TRBV7-2 to TRBJ1-1; a possible D gene is TRBD1 (6 bases). The V and J ends lost 1 base and 6 bases respectively, with 18 bases between them. This CDR3 region has 16 residues. The germline CDR1 and CDR2 sequences are SGHTA and FQGNSA. The DNA of the CDR3 is TGTGCCAGCAGCTTAGGTGGGGGGCGTAGTAAGGCTGAAGCTTTCTTT. Amino acid sequence: CASSLGGGRSKAEAFF.

This rearrangement joins TRBV9 to TRBJ2-1, with 11 bases identical to TRBD1. This CDR3 region has 17 residues. Trimming at V came to 1 base and at J to 4 bases, leaving 7 bases not matched to a gene. Germline loops: CDR1 SGDLS, CDR2 YYNGEE. The CDR3 sequence: CASSVYPGTGGYNEQFF. The CDR3 DNA reads as TGTGCCAGCAGCGTATACCCCGGGACAGGGGGGTACAATGAGCAGTTCTTC.

There are a few counts of this clonotype. The genes are TRBV6-1 and TRBJ1-1; D possibly corresponds to TRBD1 (5 bases). The CDR3 runs to 14 residues. The V and J ends lost 5 bases and 0 bases respectively, with 10 bases between them. The germline V gene encodes CDR1 MNHNS and CDR2 SASEGT. DNA for the CDR3: TGTGCCAGCAGTCGACAGTTCATGAACACTGAAGCTTTCTTT. Translated, it gives CASSRQFMNTEAFF.

This chain links TRBV20-1 with TRBJ1-2; a possible D gene is TRBD1 (6 bases). CDR3 length: 12 amino acids. Trimming pared 5 bases from V and 8 bases from J, leaving 15 bases between. Germline V lookup: CDR1 DFQATT, CDR2 SNEGSKA (reference sequence). CDR3 in amino acids: CSAFRSGDGYTF. CDR3 DNA sequence: TGCAGTGCTTTTCGGTCAGGGGACGGCTACACCTTC.

This clonotype has a handful of counts. The genes are TRBV20-1 and TRBJ2-1; D uncertain. Germline CDR1 reads DFQATT; CDR2 reads SNEGSKA (reference sequence). V gave up 0 bases and J gave up 1 base, with 16 bases separating them. The CDR3 extends over 17 amino acids. CDR3 sequence reads: CSARDPLSEKSYNEQFF. The CDR3 DNA reads as TGCAGTGCTAGAGATCCCTTGTCGGAGAAATCCTACAATGAGCAGTTCTTC.

This clonotype was seen many times. This chain connects TRBV20-1 to TRBJ2-1, with 8 bases identical to TRBD2. CDR3 size: 18 residues. Germline assignment: CDR1 DFQATT and CDR2 SNEGSKA (reference sequence). The V and J ends lost 0 bases and 9 bases, in that order; junction bases with no gene match: 19. The CDR3 protein is CSAREDQRLAGASGEQFF. CDR3 DNA: TGCAGTGCTAGAGAGGATCAGCGGCTAGCGGGTGCGTCCGGTGAGCAGTTCTTC.

In its sample, this clonotype was seen many times. This sequence joins TRBV5-8 and TRBJ2-5; perhaps TRBD2 as D (5 bases). Germline V gene lookup returns CDR1 SGHTS and CDR2 YDEGEE. The CDR3 runs 13 residues. With 0 bases removed from V and 9 bases from J, the gap between germline ends came to 12 bases. CDR3 in DNA: TGTGCCAGCAGCTTGGTGCGGTTCGGGGCCCAGTACTTC. Its protein product is CASSLVRFGAQYF.